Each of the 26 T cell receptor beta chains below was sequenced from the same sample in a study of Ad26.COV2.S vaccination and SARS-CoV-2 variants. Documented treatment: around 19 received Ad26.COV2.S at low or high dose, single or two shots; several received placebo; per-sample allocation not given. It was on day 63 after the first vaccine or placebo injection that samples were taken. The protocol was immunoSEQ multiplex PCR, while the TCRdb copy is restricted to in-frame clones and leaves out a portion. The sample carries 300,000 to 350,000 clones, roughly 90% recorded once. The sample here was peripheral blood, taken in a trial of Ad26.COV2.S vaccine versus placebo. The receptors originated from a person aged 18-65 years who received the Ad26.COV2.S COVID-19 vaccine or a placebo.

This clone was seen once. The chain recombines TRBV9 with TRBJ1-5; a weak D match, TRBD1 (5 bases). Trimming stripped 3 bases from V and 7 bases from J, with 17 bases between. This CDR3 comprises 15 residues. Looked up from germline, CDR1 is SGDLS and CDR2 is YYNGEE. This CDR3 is CASSEGRGSQQPQHF. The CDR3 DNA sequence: TGTGCCAGCAGCGAGGGGCGGGGCAGTCAGCAGCCCCAGCATTTT.

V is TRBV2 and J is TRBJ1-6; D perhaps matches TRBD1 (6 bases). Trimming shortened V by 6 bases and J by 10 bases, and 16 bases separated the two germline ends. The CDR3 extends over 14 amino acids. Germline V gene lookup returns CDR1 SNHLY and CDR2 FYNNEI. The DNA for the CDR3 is TGTGCCAGCAGGGGGACATCAAGGGTATCACCCCTCCACTTT. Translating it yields CASRGTSRVSPLHF.

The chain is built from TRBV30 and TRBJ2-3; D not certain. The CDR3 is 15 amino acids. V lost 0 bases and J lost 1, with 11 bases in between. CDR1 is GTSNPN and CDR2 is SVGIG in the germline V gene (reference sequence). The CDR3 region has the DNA TGTGCCTGGAGTGTCTCTCCGGGTGGCACAGATACGCAGTATTTT. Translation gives CAWSVSPGGTDTQYF.

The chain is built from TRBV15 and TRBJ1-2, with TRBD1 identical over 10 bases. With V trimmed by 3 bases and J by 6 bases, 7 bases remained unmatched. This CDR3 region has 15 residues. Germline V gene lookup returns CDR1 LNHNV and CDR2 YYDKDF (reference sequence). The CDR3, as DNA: TGTGCCACCAGCAGGACCGGGACAGGGGCCGATGGCTACACCTTC. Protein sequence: CATSRTGTGADGYTF.

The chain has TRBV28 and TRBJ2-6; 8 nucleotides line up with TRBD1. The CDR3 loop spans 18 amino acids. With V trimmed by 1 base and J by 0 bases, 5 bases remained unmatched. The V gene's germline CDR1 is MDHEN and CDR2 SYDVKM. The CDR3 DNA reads TGTGCCAGCAGTTTATTGGCAGGGGGCCCCTCTGGGGCCAACGTCCTGACTTTC. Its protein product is CASSLLAGGPSGANVLTF.

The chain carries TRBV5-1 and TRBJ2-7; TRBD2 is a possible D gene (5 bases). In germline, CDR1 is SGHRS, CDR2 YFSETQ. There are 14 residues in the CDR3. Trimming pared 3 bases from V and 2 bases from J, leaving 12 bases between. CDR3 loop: CASSYDYLPYEQYF. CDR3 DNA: TGCGCCAGCAGCTACGACTACCTACCCTACGAGCAGTACTTC. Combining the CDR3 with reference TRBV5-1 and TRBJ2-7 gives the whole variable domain KAGVTQTPRYLIKTRGQQVTLSCSPISGHRSVSWYQQTPGQGLQFLFEYFSETQRNKGNFPGRFSGRQFSNSRSEMNVSTLELGDSALYLCASSYDYLPYEQYFGPGTRLTVT.

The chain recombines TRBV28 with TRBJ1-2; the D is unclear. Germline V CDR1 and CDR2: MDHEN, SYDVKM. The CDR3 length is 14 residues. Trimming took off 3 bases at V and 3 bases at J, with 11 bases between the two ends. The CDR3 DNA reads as TGTGCCAGCAGTTTGCCTATAAAGTACTATGGCTACACCTTC. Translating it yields CASSLPIKYYGYTF.

The CDR3 DNA reads as TGTGCCAGCAGTTTGGTGGGGGCTAGTAATCAGCCCCAGCATTTT. It translates to CASSLVGASNQPQHF. This sequence joins TRBV28 and TRBJ1-5; D might be TRBD1 (6 bases). This CDR3 is 15 amino acids long. Per the germline V gene, CDR1 is MDHEN and CDR2 is SYDVKM. V lost 3 bases, J lost 4 bases, and 13 bases lay in between. Based on the CDR3 plus reference TRBV28 and TRBJ1-5, the full variable domain is DVKVTQSSRYLVKRTGEKVFLECVQDMDHENMFWYRQDPGLGLRLIYFSYDVKMKEKGDIPEGYSVSREKKERFSLILESASTNQTSMYLCASSLVGASNQPQHFGDGTRLSIL.

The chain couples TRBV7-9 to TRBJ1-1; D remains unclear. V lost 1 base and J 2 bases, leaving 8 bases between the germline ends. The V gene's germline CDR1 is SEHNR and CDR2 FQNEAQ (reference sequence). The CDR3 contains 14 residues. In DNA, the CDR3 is TGTGCCAGCAGCTTAGGTGTCAGTAACACTGAAGCTTTCTTT. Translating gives CASSLGVSNTEAFF.

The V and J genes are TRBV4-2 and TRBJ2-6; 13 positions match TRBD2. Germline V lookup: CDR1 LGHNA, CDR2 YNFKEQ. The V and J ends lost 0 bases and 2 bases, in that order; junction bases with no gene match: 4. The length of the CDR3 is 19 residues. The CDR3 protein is CASSQDTSGRAPGANVLTF. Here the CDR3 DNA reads TGTGCCAGCAGCCAAGATACTAGCGGGAGGGCCCCTGGGGCCAACGTCCTGACTTTC.

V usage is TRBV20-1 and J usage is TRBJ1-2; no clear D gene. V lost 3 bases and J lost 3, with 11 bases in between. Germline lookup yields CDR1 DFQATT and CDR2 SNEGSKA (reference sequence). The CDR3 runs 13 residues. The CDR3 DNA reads TGCAGTGCTAGTGTCCCGGGCCACTATGGCTACACCTTC. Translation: CSASVPGHYGYTF.

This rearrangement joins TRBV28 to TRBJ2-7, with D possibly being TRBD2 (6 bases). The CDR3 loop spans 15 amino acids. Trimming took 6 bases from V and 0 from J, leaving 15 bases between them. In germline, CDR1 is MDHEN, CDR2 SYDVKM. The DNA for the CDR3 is TGTGCCAGCAGGCTACTAGCAGAGAACTCCTACGAGCAGTACTTC. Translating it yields CASRLLAENSYEQYF.

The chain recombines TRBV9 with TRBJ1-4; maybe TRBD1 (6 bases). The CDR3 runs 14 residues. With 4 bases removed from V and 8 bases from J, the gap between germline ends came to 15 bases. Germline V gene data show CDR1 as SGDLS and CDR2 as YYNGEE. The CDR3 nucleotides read TGTGCCAGCAGCCGGGGACAATCCGGGGAAAAACTGTTTTTT. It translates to CASSRGQSGEKLFF.

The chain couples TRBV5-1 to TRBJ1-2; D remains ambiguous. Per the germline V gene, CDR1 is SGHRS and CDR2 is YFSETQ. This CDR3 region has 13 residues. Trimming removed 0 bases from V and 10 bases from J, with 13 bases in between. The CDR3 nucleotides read TGCGCCAGCAGCTTGGAAGGGTCTTGGGACTACACCTTC. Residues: CASSLEGSWDYTF.

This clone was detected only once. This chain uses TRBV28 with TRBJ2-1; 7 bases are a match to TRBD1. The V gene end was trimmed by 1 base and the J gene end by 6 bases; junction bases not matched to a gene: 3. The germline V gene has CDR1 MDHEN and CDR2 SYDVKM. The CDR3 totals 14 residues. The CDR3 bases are TGTGCCAGCAGTTTATTGGGACAGCGCAATGAGCAGTTCTTC. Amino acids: CASSLLGQRNEQFF.

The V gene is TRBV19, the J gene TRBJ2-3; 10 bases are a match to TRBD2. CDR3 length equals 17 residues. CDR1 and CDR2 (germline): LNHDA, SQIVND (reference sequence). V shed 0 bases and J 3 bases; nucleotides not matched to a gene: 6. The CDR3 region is CASSIDGPSGRTDTQYF. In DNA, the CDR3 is TGTGCCAGTAGTATAGATGGCCCTAGCGGGAGAACAGATACGCAGTATTTT.

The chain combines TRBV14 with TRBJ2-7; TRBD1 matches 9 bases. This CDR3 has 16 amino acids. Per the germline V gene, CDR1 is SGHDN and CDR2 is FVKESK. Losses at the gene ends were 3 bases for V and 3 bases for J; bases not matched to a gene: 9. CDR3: CASSQTPGQGIYEQYF. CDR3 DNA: TGTGCCAGCAGCCAGACACCGGGACAGGGTATCTACGAGCAGTACTTC.

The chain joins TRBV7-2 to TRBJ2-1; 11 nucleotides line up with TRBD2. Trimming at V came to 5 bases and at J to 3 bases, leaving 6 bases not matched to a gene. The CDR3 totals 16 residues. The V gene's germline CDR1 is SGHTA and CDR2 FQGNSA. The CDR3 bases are TGTGCCAGCAGCCGGACGACTAGCGGGATCTACAATGAGCAGTTCTTC. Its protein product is CASSRTTSGIYNEQFF.

CDR3 nucleotides: TGTGCCAGCAGCTTGTATCCGGGGGGGCCGAAAGAGACCCAGTACTTC. Its translation: CASSLYPGGPKETQYF. V usage is TRBV5-4 and J usage is TRBJ2-5; 8 nucleotides align to TRBD2. There are 16 residues in the CDR3. Germline V CDR1 and CDR2: SGHNT, YYREEE (reference sequence). The trim removed 1 base at V and 3 bases at J, leaving 8 bases unmatched.

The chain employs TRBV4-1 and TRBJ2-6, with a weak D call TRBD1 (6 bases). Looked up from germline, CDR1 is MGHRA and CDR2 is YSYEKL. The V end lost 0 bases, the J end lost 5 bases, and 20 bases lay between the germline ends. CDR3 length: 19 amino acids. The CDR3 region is CASSQDRGRTAARANVLTF. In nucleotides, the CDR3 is TGCGCCAGCAGCCAAGATCGAGGCCGGACAGCTGCCCGGGCCAACGTCCTGACTTTC.

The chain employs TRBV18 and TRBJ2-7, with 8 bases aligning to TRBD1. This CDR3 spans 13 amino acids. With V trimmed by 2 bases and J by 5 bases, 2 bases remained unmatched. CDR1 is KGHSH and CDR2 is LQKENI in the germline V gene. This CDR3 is CASSPSRGHEQYF. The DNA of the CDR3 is TGTGCCAGCTCACCATCCAGGGGGCACGAGCAGTACTTC.

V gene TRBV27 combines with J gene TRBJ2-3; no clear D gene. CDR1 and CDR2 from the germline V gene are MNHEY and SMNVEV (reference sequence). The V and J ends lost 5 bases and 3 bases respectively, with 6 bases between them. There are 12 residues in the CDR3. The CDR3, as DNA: TGTGCCAGCAGTCCCGGGACAGATACGCAGTATTTT. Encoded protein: CASSPGTDTQYF.

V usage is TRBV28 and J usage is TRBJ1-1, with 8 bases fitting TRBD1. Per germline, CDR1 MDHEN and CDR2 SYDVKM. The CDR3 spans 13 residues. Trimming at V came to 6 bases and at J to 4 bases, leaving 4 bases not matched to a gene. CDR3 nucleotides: TGTGCCAGCAGCCTACAGGGGGGCACTGAAGCTTTCTTT. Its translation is CASSLQGGTEAFF.

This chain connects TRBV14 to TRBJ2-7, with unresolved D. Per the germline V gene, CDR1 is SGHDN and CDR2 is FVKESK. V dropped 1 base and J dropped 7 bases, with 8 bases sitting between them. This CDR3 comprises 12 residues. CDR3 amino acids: CASSQAPWEQYF. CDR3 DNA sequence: TGTGCCAGCAGCCAAGCCCCTTGGGAGCAGTACTTC.

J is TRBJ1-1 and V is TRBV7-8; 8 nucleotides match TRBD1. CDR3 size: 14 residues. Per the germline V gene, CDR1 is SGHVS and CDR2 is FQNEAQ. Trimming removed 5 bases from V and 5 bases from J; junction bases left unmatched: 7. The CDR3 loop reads CASSPQGAETEAFF. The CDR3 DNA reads TGTGCCAGCAGCCCGCAGGGGGCCGAAACTGAAGCTTTCTTT.

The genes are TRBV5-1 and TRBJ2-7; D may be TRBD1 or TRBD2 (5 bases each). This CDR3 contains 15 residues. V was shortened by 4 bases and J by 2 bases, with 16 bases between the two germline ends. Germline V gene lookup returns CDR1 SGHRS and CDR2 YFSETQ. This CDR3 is CASSRDSGQTYEQYF. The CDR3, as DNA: TGCGCCAGCAGCCGAGACAGCGGCCAAACCTACGAGCAGTACTTC.